This passage covers 2 T cell receptor beta chains from one sample sequenced in a study of control samples from healthy donors and cancer patients. Clones were read by immunoSEQ multiplex PCR, and TCRdb kept only the in-frame ones, dropping some. The data contain around 180,000 clones, about 91% of them seen just once; the ten biggest clones take up around 2%. Material: blood. All receptors come from a woman between 40 and 55 years old in good health.

The chain couples TRBV5-1 to TRBJ2-3; the D is unclear. CDR1 and CDR2 (germline): SGHRS, YFSETQ. Trimming cost V 1 base and J 6 bases, with 3 bases left between them. CDR3 length: 11 residues. For the CDR3, the DNA is TGCGCCAGCAGCTTGTACGATACGCAGTATTTT. Its translation is CASSLYDTQYF.

The rearrangement links TRBV4-1 to TRBJ1-1; no clear D gene. The CDR3 is 15 amino acids. V was cut by 2 bases and J by 4 bases, with 14 bases left in between. Looked up from germline, CDR1 is MGHRA and CDR2 is YSYEKL. The CDR3: CASSQPEVGSTEAFF. CDR3 coding DNA: TGCGCCAGCAGCCAACCCGAGGTGGGTAGCACTGAAGCTTTCTTT.